Below are 2 T cell receptor beta chains sequenced from a single sample in a study of blood T cell repertoires in COVID-19. TCRdb keeps only in-frame clones here, not all; method: immunoSEQ multiplex PCR. This sample has 230,000 or so clones, with roughly 84% found just once. Specimen: peripheral blood. The receptors shown here come from a woman in her forties who had recovered from COVID-19.

This clone was observed a single time. This chain links TRBV2 with TRBJ2-7; D possibly corresponds to TRBD1 (5 bases). The CDR3 is made up of 13 amino acids. Trimming took off 11 bases at V and 0 bases at J, with 14 bases between the two ends. CDR1 SNHLY and CDR2 FYNNEI come from the germline V gene. Here the CDR3 DNA reads TGTGCCCTCAGGGCCGACGTCTCCTACGAGCAGTACTTC. It specifies CALRADVSYEQYF.

V is TRBV6-2 or TRBV6-3 and J is TRBJ1-1, with unresolved D. This CDR3 region has 14 residues. V was pared by 4 bases and J by 6 bases, with 15 bases between. CDR1 MNHEY and CDR2 SVGEGT come from the germline V gene. DNA for the CDR3: TGTGCCAGCAGTTTCGTTTTCCGTTTTGCTGAAGCTTTCTTT. It encodes CASSFVFRFAEAFF.